This TCR beta chain was found in a study of cytomegalovirus exposure and HLA in healthy donors. In the study overall: A later analysis reported the same platform for the 110 or so validation repertoires and the approximately 700 first-cohort repertoires.

Findings of the study overall: Usually a TCR sequence was rare, but some public TCRs were found in many donors. Approximately 160 TCR beta chains were listed as cytomegalovirus-associated.

Generated by immunoSEQ multiplex PCR, the TCRdb table keeps only in-frame clones and is missing some. Among 85,000 to 90,000 clones listed, roughly 96% were seen once. A word on this clone: Antigen: not known.

Germline CDR1 reads SGHNT; CDR2 reads YYREEE (reference sequence). This CDR3 region has 13 residues. V shed 0 bases and J shed 8 bases, with 11 bases lying between them. This TCR was recovered from a man aged 18 to 29 in good health and CMV-seronegative. The chain recombines TRBV5-4 with TRBJ1-2; unclear D gene. Sequencing input: PBMCs. CDR3 protein: CASSLAGEGGYTF. The DNA of the CDR3 is TGTGCCAGCAGCTTGGCCGGGGAGGGAGGCTACACCTTC.